The rows below give T cell receptor beta chains drawn from one sample of a study of T-cell memory formation after mild COVID-19. One entry per CDR3 protein results from TCRdb running MiXCR on the 5' RACE reads. The sample has about 150,000 distinct CDR3 sequences, 20% to 25% seen once. Sequenced sample: PBMCs or a T cell subset sorted from them (not recorded which). The receptor source for this set is an adult woman who had mild COVID-19 (a few samples of this study predate the infection). Cell type and time point are not known. The CDR3 runs from the conserved cysteine through the conserved F or W. Each record gives: CDR3 protein, CDR3 DNA, D gene, J gene, V gene, clone size. D genes are given only for firm matches. A clone size is listed for some rows: how often the clone was seen (once, few, many), or a class if it is expanded.

CASSKTESNEQFF TGTGCCAGCAGCAAGACAGAATCAAATGAGCAGTTCTTC NA TRBJ2-1 TRBV6-5 NA
CASSLGTSPYEQYF TGTGCCAGCAGTTTGGGGACAAGCCCCTACGAGCAGTACTTC NA TRBJ2-7 TRBV12-3/TRBV12-4 few
CASSPDGETQYF TGTGCCAGCAGCCCGGACGGGGAGACCCAGTACTTC NA TRBJ2-5 TRBV7-6 NA
CASIGNTGELFF TGTGCCAGTATCGGGAACACCGGGGAGCTGTTTTTT NA TRBJ2-2 TRBV7-2 NA
CATNGGGWGDTQYF TGTGCCACCAATGGGGGGGGATGGGGAGATACGCAGTATTTT TRBD2 TRBJ2-3 TRBV15 few
CASSLSTRGGETQYF TGTGCCAGCAGCTTATCGACTAGGGGCGGGGAGACCCAGTACTTC NA TRBJ2-5 TRBV7-9 once
CASSLETGAFGTEAFF TGTGCCAGCAGTTTAGAGACAGGGGCTTTCGGGACTGAAGCTTTCTTT TRBD1 TRBJ1-1 TRBV27 NA
CASSLGRDGNQPQHF TGTGCCAGCAGCTTGGGCAGGGATGGCAATCAGCCCCAGCATTTT NA TRBJ1-5 TRBV13 few
CASSDRVNYEQYF TGTGCCAGCTCCGACAGAGTAAACTACGAGCAGTACTTC NA TRBJ2-7 TRBV18 few
CASSQELAGMYEQYF TGTGCCAGCAGCCAAGAACTAGCGGGAATGTACGAGCAGTACTTC TRBD2 TRBJ2-7 TRBV3-1 NA
CASSLGPSGRKGTETQYF TGTGCCAGCAGCTTAGGGCCTAGCGGGAGAAAAGGAACGGAGACCCAGTACTTC TRBD2 TRBJ2-5 TRBV7-9 few
CASSLSDRGPDTQYF TGTGCCAGCAGTTTATCCGACAGGGGACCAGATACGCAGTATTTT TRBD1 TRBJ2-3 TRBV12-3/TRBV12-4 NA
CASSQRTGALKDNEQFF TGCGCCAGCAGCCAACGGACGGGGGCCCTCAAGGACAATGAGCAGTTCTTC NA TRBJ2-1 TRBV4-1 few
CASSGGMLNTEAFF TGCGCCAGCAGTGGCGGGATGTTGAACACTGAAGCTTTCTTT NA TRBJ1-1 TRBV5-1 few
CASSQVAGTSYEQYF TGTGCCAGCAGCCAAGTAGCCGGGACTAGCTACGAGCAGTACTTC TRBD2 TRBJ2-7 TRBV3-1 few
CASSLRDGHGEQFF TGTGCCAGCAGCTTAAGGGACGGGCATGGCGAGCAGTTCTTC NA TRBJ2-1 TRBV7-3 few
CASSAGTSSYNEQFF TGTGCCAGCAGCGCTGGGACAAGCTCCTACAATGAGCAGTTCTTC NA TRBJ2-1 TRBV7-9 NA
CASSLTGFGYTF TGTGCCAGTAGTCTTACAGGGTTCGGCTACACCTTC NA TRBJ1-2 TRBV19 NA